Listed below are T cell receptor beta chains from one sample, sequenced in a study of shared clonotypes between healthy human individuals. Using immunoSEQ multiplex PCR, the repertoire was profiled, and TCRdb retains in-frame clones only, with some absent. Of 2 million to 2.5 million clones listed, nearly 97% are singletons. The sequenced sample was naive CD4+ T cells sorted from blood. These receptors originate from a man younger than 30 in good health. Both conserved end residues are part of each CDR3. D genes are given only for firm matches. A clone size is listed for some rows: how often the clone was seen (once, few, many), or a class if it is expanded.

size	V	J	D	CDR3	DNA
.	TRBV4-3	TRBJ2-4	.	CASSQVGSSHIQYF	TGCGCCAGCAGCCAAGTCGGGAGCAGCCACATTCAGTACTTC
.	TRBV14	TRBJ2-1	TRBD2	CASSPGTSGWNNEQFF	TGTGCCAGCAGCCCTGGGACTAGCGGATGGAACAATGAGCAGTTCTTC
.	TRBV7-9	TRBJ2-5	.	CASSLAPGGSKETQYF	TGTGCCAGCAGCTTAGCGCCGGGGGGCTCCAAAGAGACCCAGTACTTC
.	TRBV5-1	TRBJ1-6	TRBD1	CASSQTGGYSPLHF	TGCGCCAGCAGCCAGACAGGGGGGTATTCACCCCTCCACTTT
.	TRBV27	TRBJ2-5	.	CASSLEGRETQYF	TGTGCCAGCAGTTTGGAAGGCCGGGAGACCCAGTACTTC
.	TRBV28	TRBJ2-5	TRBD2	CASSTLGAGGQETQYF	TGTGCCAGCAGTACCCTAGGAGCGGGGGGCCAAGAGACCCAGTACTTC
.	TRBV4-3	TRBJ2-5	.	CASSPTERETQYF	TGCGCCAGCAGCCCGACGGAGCGGGAGACCCAGTACTTC
once	TRBV28	TRBJ1-2	.	CASSQFSGRREGYTF	TGTGCCAGCAGTCAATTCTCGGGCCGCAGGGAGGGCTACACCTTC
.	TRBV11-2	TRBJ2-5	TRBD2	CASSSLAGGPPETQYF	TGTGCCAGCAGCTCACTAGCGGGAGGCCCCCCGGAGACCCAGTACTTC
once	TRBV7-9	TRBJ1-1	.	CASRGSLDGQAFF	TGTGCCAGCAGGGGATCTCTTGATGGGCAAGCTTTCTTT
once	TRBV6-1	TRBJ2-1	TRBD2	CASNSGGINNEQFF	TGTGCCAGCAATAGCGGGGGAATTAACAATGAGCAGTTCTTC
.	TRBV6-6	TRBJ2-5	TRBD1	CASSRDSLQETQYF	TGTGCCAGCAGTAGGGACAGCCTCCAAGAGACCCAGTACTTC
.	TRBV30	TRBJ2-5	.	CAWSAIRTFAPETQYF	TGTGCCTGGAGTGCAATTCGGACTTTTGCCCCGGAGACCCAGTACTTC
.	TRBV5-6	TRBJ1-4	.	CASSWGPDATNEKLFF	TGTGCCAGCAGCTGGGGGCCAGATGCAACTAATGAAAAACTGTTTTTT
.	TRBV28	TRBJ1-2	.	CASSQGDGGYTF	TGTGCCAGTTCCCAAGGTGATGGGGGCTACACCTTC
.	TRBV11-2	TRBJ2-1	TRBD2	CASSKLDRDYYEQFF	TGTGCCAGCAGCAAATTAGACCGGGACTACTATGAGCAGTTCTTC
.	TRBV7-9	TRBJ1-2	.	CASSTAAASTNYGYTF	TGTGCCAGCAGCACCGCGGCAGCATCAACTAACTATGGCTACACCTTC
.	TRBV18	TRBJ1-1	.	CASSPGVQGRNTEAFF	TGTGCCAGCTCACCAGGTGTGCAGGGGAGAAACACTGAAGCTTTCTTT
.	TRBV6-6	TRBJ2-5	.	CASSPVGETQYF	TGTGCCAGCAGCCCCGTGGGTGAGACCCAGTACTTC
.	TRBV5-6	TRBJ1-2	.	CASSWGQGSLFRGYTF	TGTGCCAGCAGCTGGGGACAAGGCTCGTTATTTCGTGGCTACACCTTC
.	TRBV12-5	TRBJ2-2	.	CASGLSDRNTGELFF	TGTGCTAGTGGTTTGTCCGACAGGAACACCGGGGAGCTGTTTTTT
.	TRBV15	TRBJ1-6	.	CATRLVYNSPLHF	TGTGCCACACGGCTTGTCTATAATTCACCCCTCCACTTT
.	TRBV5-1	TRBJ1-2	.	CASSLEGVGSYGYTF	TGCGCCAGCAGCTTGGAGGGTGTCGGATCCTATGGCTACACCTTC
once	TRBV28	TRBJ1-6	TRBD1	CASSSYGDRKDNSPLHF	TGTGCCAGCAGTTCATACGGGGACAGGAAAGATAATTCACCCCTCCACTTT
.	TRBV7-9	TRBJ1-1	.	CASSTFMGQAEAFF	TGTGCCAGCAGTACCTTTATGGGGCAGGCTGAAGCTTTCTTT
.	TRBV19	TRBJ2-1	.	CASKTTSYAYNEQFF	TGTGCCAGTAAGACGACTAGTTATGCCTACAATGAGCAGTTCTTC
.	TRBV7-9	TRBJ2-2	.	CASSLVGRATGELFF	TGTGCCAGCAGCTTAGTCGGCAGGGCCACCGGGGAGCTGTTTTTT
.	TRBV28	TRBJ1-1	.	CASRSRGLNTEAFF	TGTGCCAGCAGAAGCCGGGGGTTGAACACTGAAGCTTTCTTT
once	TRBV2	TRBJ2-5	.	CASNAGQETQYF	TGTGCCAGCAATGCAGGGCAAGAGACCCAGTACTTC
.	TRBV4-3	TRBJ1-4	.	CASSQRRGRGSEKLFF	TGCGCCAGCAGCCAAAGGAGGGGTCGGGGAAGTGAAAAACTGTTTTTT
.	TRBV6-1	TRBJ1-6	.	CASTKVRDQNSPLHF	TGTGCCAGCACAAAGGTACGGGACCAAAATTCACCCCTCCACTTT
.	TRBV6-6	TRBJ2-7	TRBD2	CASRRTSGNSYEQYF	TGTGCCAGCAGACGCACTAGCGGGAATTCCTACGAGCAGTACTTC
.	TRBV9	TRBJ1-1	.	CASSAPRGGKNTEAFF	TGTGCCAGCAGCGCGCCTAGGGGGGGCAAGAACACTGAAGCTTTCTTT
.	TRBV7-9	TRBJ1-1	.	CASSLAKNTEAFF	TGTGCCAGCAGCTTAGCTAAGAACACTGAAGCTTTCTTT
.	TRBV18	TRBJ2-7	.	CASSPGRAGAYEQYF	TGTGCCAGCTCACCAGGCAGGGCAGGGGCTTACGAGCAGTACTTC
.	TRBV10-3	TRBJ2-5	.	CAINSGFQETQYF	TGTGCCATCAATTCAGGATTTCAAGAGACCCAGTACTTC
.	TRBV5-8	TRBJ1-2	TRBD1	CASSLVREDRGRLSDYGYTF	TGTGCCAGCAGCTTGGTCCGTGAGGACAGGGGGCGTTTATCCGACTATGGCTACACCTTC
.	TRBV30	TRBJ2-3	.	CAWGGISDTQYF	TGTGCCTGGGGTGGGATCTCAGATACGCAGTATTTT
.	TRBV7-9	TRBJ1-1	TRBD1	CASSLPGTANTEAFF	TGTGCCAGCAGCCTCCCCGGGACAGCGAACACTGAAGCTTTCTTT
.	TRBV6-1	TRBJ1-2	.	CASSGEQGHYGYTF	TGTGCCAGCAGTGGAGAGCAGGGCCACTATGGCTACACCTTC
.	TRBV7-6	TRBJ1-5	.	CASSLQGPHQPQHF	TGTGCCAGCAGCTTACAGGGTCCCCATCAGCCCCAGCATTTT
.	TRBV28	TRBJ1-1	.	CASGWGRNTEAFF	TGTGCCAGCGGCTGGGGAAGAAACACTGAAGCTTTCTTT
.	TRBV19	TRBJ2-3	TRBD2	CASSILAGKDTQYF	TGTGCCAGTAGTATCCTAGCGGGAAAAGATACGCAGTATTTT
.	TRBV9	TRBJ2-2	.	CASSVEERLGTGELFF	TGTGCCAGCAGCGTAGAGGAGAGATTGGGCACCGGGGAGCTGTTTTTT
few	TRBV6-5	TRBJ1-2	TRBD1	CASSYRDRGYGYTF	TGTGCCAGCAGTTACCGTGACAGGGGTTACGGCTACACCTTC
.	TRBV4-2	TRBJ2-7	TRBD2	CASSQVTLGGGTYEQYF	TGTGCCAGCAGCCAAGTTACCCTTGGGGGGGGTACCTACGAGCAGTACTTC
.	TRBV5-1	TRBJ2-1	.	CASSLAGSGEQFF	TGCGCCAGCAGCTTGGCCGGTTCAGGGGAGCAGTTCTTC
.	TRBV10-1	TRBJ2-5	.	CASSEQGRETQYF	TGCGCCAGCAGTGAGCAGGGTAGGGAGACCCAGTACTTC